This section outlines one T cell receptor beta chain sequence together with its context. Prior autoimmune disease or systemic immunosuppression barred patients. This sample is drawn from a study of OX40 agonist ivuxolimab in advanced cancers. About the study: Every patient in dose escalation had hepatocellular carcinoma, melanoma, renal cell or head and neck cancer. It was permissible to have had prior anti-PD-1, anti-PD-L1 or anti-CTLA-4 therapy, and approximately 41% had some.

This CDR3 comprises 14 residues. Germline V CDR1 and CDR2: SGDLS, YYNGEE. The ends lost 0 bases at V and 8 bases at J; junction bases unmatched: 5. Generated by immunoSEQ multiplex PCR, the TCRdb table keeps only in-frame clones and is missing some. This table holds tens of thousands of clones, 91% found once. V gene TRBV9 combines with J gene TRBJ2-1; TRBD2 matches at 7 bases. This clonotype was sampled from an adult with an advanced solid tumor such as melanoma, head and neck, liver or kidney cancer. Sequenced here: CD4+ or CD8+ T cells sorted from blood, sampled in a trial of the OX40 agonist ivuxolimab. Here the CDR3 DNA reads TGTGCCAGCAGCGTAGGAGTGGGAGGGGATGAGCAGTTCTTC. Residues: CASSVGVGGDEQFF.